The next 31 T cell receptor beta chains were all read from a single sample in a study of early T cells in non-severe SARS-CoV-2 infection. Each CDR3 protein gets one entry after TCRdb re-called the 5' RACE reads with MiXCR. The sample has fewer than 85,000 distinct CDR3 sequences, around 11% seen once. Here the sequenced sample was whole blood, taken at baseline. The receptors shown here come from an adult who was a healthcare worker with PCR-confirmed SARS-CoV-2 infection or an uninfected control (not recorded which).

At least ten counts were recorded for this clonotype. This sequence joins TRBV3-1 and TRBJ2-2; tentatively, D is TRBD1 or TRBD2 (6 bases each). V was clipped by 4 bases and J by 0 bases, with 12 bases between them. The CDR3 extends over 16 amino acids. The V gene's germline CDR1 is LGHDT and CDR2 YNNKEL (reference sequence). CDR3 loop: CASSPRGRANTGELFF. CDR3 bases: TGTGCCAGCAGCCCCCGGGGGCGTGCGAACACCGGGGAGCTGTTTTTT.

CDR3 in amino acids: CASSRRAPSGQETQYF. The CDR3 nucleotides read TGTGCCAGCAGCCGCCGGGCTCCTAGCGGCCAAGAGACCCAGTACTTC. V gene TRBV4-2 combines with J gene TRBJ2-5; TRBD2 matches at 7 bases. Trimming cost V 4 bases and J 1 base; bases outside gene matches: 9. CDR1 is LGHNA, CDR2 YNFKEQ, per germline. This CDR3 spans 16 amino acids.

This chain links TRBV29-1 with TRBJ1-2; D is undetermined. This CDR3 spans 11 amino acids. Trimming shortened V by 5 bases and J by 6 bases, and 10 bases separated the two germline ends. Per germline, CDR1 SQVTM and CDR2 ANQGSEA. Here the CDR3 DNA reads TGCAGCGTTTCCCCGGACGATGGCTACACCTTC. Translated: CSVSPDDGYTF.

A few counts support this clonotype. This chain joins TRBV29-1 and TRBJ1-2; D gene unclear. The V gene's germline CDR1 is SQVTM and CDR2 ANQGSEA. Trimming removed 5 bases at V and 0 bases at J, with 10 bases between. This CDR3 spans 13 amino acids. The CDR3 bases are TGCAGCGTTCGCGACGGTTCTAACTATGGCTACACCTTC. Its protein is CSVRDGSNYGYTF. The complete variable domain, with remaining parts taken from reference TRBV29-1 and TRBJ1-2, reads SAVISQKPSRDICQRGTSLTIQCQVDSQVTMMFWYRQQPGQSLTLIATANQGSEATYESGFVIDKFPISRPNLTFSTLTVSNMSPEDSSIYLCSVRDGSNYGYTFGSGTRLTVV.

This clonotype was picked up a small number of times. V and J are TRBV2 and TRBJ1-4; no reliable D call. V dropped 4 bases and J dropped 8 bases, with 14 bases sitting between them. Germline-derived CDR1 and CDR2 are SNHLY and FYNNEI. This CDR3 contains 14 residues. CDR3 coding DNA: TGTGCCAGCAGTGTAGAACGGCGGGAAGAAAAACTGTTTTTT. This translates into CASSVERREEKLFF.

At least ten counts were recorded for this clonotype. CDR3 region: CASSLVLNEQFF. Here the CDR3 DNA reads TGTGCCAGCAGCTTAGTCCTGAATGAGCAGTTCTTC. The J gene is TRBJ2-1, the V gene TRBV11-2; D is undetermined. V was shortened by 1 base and J by 7 bases, with 5 bases between the two germline ends. The CDR3 loop spans 12 amino acids. The germline CDR1 and CDR2 sequences are SGHAT and FQNNGV.

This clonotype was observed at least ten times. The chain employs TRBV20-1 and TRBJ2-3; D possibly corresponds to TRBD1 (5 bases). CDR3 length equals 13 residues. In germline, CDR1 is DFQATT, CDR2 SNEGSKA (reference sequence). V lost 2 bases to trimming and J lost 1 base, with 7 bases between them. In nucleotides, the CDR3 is TGCAGTGCTAGATCGACAGGCACAGATACGCAGTATTTT. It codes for CSARSTGTDTQYF.

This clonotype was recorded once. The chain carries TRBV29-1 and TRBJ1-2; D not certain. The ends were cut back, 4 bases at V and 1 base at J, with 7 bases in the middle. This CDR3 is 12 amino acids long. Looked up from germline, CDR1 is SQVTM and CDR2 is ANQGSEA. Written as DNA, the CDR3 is TGCAGCGTTGTAAGGATTAACTATGGCTACACCTTC. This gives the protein CSVVRINYGYTF.

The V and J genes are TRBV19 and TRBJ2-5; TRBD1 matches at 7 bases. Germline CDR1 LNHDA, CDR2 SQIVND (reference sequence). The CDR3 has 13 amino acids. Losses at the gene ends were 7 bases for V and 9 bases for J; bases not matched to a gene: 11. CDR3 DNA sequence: TGTGCCAGTACCCCACGACAGGGATTAGCCCAGTACTTC. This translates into CASTPRQGLAQYF.

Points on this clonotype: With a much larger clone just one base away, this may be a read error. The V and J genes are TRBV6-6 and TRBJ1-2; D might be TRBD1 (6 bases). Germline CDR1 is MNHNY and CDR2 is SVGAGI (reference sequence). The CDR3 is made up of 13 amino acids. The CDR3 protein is CAGSPDRNYGYTF. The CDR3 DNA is TGTGCCGGCAGTCCCGACAGGAACTATGGCTACACCTTC.

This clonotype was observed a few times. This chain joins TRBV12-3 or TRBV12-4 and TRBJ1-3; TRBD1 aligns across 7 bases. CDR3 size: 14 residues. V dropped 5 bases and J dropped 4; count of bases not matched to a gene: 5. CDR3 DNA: TGTGCCAGCAGTACAGGGGCGGAAGGAAACACCATATATTTT. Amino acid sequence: CASSTGAEGNTIYF.

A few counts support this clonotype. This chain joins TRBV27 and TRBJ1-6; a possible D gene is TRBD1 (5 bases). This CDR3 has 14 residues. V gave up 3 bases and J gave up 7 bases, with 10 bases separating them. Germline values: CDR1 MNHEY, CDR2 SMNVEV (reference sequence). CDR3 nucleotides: TGTGCCAGCAGTTTTGGCAGGGACAATTCACCCCTCCACTTT. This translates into CASSFGRDNSPLHF.

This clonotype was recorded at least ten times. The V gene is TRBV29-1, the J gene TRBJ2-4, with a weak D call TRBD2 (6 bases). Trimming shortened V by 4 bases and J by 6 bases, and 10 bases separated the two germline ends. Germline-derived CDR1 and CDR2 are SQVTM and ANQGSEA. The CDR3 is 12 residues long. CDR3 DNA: TGCAGCGTTGGGCAGGGAGGAAACATTCAGTACTTC. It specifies CSVGQGGNIQYF.

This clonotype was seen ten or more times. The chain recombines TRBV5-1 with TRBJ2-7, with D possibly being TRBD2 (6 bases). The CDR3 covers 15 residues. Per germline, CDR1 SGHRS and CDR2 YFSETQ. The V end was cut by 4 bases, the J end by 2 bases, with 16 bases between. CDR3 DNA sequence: TGCGCCAGCAGCGTGGGGGGAGGAGTTACCTACGAGCAGTACTTC. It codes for CASSVGGGVTYEQYF.

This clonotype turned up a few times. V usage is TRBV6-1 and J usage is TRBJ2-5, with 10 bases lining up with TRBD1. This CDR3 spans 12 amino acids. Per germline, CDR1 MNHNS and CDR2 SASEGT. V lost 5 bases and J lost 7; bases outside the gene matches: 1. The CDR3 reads CASSRTGGTQYF. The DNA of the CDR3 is TGTGCCAGCAGTAGGACAGGGGGGACCCAGTACTTC.

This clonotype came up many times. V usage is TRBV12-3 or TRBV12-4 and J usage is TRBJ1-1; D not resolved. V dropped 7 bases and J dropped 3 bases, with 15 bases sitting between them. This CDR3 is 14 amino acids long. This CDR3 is CASKGLNRDTEAFF. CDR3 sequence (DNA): TGTGCCAGCAAGGGCCTAAATCGGGACACTGAAGCTTTCTTT.

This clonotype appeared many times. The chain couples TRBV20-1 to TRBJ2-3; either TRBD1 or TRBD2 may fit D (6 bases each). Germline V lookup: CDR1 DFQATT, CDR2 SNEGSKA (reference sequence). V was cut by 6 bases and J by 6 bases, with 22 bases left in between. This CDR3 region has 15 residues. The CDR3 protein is CSAPGEGGRWDTQYF. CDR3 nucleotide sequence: TGCAGTGCCCCCGGTGAGGGGGGCCGGTGGGATACGCAGTATTTT.

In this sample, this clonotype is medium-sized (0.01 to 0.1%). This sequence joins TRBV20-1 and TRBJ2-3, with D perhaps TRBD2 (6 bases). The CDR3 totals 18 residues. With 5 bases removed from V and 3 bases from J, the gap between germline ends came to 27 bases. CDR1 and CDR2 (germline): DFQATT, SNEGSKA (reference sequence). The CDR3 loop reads CSAPKAGAGSAGTDTQYF. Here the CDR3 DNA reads TGCAGTGCTCCCAAGGCCGGGGCGGGGAGCGCGGGGACAGATACGCAGTATTTT.

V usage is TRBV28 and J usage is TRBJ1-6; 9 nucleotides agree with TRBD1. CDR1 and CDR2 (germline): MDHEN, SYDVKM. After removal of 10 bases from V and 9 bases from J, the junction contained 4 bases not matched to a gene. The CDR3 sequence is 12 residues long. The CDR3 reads CATTTGGSPLHF. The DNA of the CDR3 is TGTGCCACCACGACAGGGGGTTCACCCCTCCACTTT.

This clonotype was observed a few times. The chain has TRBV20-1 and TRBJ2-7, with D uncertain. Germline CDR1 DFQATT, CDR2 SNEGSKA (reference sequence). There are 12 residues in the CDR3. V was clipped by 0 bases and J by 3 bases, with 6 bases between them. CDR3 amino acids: CSARDVGYEQYF. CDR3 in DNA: TGCAGTGCTAGAGATGTGGGCTACGAGCAGTACTTC.

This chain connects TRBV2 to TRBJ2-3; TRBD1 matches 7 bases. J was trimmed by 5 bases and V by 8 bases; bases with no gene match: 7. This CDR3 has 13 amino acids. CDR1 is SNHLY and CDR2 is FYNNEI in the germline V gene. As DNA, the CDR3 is TGTGCCAGCGGAACAGGGGTCCAAGATACGCAGTATTTT. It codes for CASGTGVQDTQYF.

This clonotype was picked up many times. In nucleotides, the CDR3 is TGTGCCAGCAGCGTAGAAGGGGCCCCAACTTTCGGAAACACCATATATTTT. Its protein is CASSVEGAPTFGNTIYF. The V call is TRBV9, the J call TRBJ1-3, with a weak D call TRBD1 (5 bases). CDR1 is SGDLS and CDR2 is YYNGEE in the germline V gene. The CDR3 runs 17 residues. With 0 bases removed from V and 4 bases from J, the gap between germline ends came to 17 bases.

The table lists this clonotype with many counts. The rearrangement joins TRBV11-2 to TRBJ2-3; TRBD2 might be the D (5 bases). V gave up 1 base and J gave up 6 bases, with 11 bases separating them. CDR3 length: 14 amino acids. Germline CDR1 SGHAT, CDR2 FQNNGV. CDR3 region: CASSLGTAPDTQYF. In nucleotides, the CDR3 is TGTGCCAGCAGCTTAGGGACTGCTCCGGATACGCAGTATTTT.

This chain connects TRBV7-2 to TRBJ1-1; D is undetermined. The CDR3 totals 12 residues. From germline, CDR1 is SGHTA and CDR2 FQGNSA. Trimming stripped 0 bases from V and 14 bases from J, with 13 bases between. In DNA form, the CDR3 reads TGTGCCAGCAGCTTAGCAGTGGGTGGAGCCTTCTTT. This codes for CASSLAVGGAFF.

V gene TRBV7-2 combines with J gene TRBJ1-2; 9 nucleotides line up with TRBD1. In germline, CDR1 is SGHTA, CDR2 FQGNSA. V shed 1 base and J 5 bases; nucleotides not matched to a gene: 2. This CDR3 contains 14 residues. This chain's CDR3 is CASSLGGTGYGYTF. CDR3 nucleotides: TGTGCCAGCAGCTTAGGCGGGACAGGGTATGGCTACACCTTC. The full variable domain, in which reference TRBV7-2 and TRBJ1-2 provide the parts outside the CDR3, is GAGVSQSPSNKVTEKGKDVELRCDPISGHTALYWYRQSLGQGLEFLIYFQGNSAPDKSGLPSDRFSAERTGGSVSTLTIQRTQQEDSAVYLCASSLGGTGYGYTFGSGTRLTVV.

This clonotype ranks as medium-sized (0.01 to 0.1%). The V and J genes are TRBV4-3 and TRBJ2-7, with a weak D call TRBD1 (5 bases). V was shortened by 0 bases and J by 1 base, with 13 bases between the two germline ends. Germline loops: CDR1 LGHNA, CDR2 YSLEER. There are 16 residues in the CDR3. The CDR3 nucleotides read TGCGCCAGCAGCCAAGATCAGGGTACACCATCCTACGAGCAGTACTTC. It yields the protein CASSQDQGTPSYEQYF.

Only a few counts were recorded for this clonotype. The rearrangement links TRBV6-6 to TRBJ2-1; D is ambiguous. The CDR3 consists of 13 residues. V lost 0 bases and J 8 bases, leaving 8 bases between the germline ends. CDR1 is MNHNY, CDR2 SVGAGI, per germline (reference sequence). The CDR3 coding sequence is TGTGCCAGCAGTTACTCTCTCCGGGATGAGCAGTTCTTC. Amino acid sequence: CASSYSLRDEQFF.

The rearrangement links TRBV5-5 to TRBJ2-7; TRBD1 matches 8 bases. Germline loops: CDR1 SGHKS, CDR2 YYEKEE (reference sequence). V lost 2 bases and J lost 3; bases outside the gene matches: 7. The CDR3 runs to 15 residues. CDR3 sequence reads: CASSFKGTGYYEQYF. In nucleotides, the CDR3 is TGTGCCAGCAGCTTCAAGGGGACAGGATACTACGAGCAGTACTTC. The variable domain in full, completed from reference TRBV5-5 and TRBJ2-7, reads DAGVTQSPTHLIKTRGQQVTLRCSPISGHKSVSWYQQVLGQGPQFIFQYYEKEERGRGNFPDRFSARQFPNYSSELNVNALLLGDSALYLCASSFKGTGYYEQYFGPGTRLTVT.

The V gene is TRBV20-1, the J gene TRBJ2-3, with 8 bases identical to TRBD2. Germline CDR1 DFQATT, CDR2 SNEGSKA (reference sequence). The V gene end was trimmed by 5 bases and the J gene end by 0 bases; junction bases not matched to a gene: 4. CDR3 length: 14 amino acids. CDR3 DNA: TGCAGTGCTTTCGGGGGGGCCAGCACAGATACGCAGTATTTT. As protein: CSAFGGASTDTQYF.

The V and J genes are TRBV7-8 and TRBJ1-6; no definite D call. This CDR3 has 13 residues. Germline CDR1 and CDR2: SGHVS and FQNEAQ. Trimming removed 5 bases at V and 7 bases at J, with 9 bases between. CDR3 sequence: CASSPNMNSPLHF. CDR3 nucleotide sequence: TGTGCCAGCAGCCCGAATATGAATTCACCCCTCCACTTT. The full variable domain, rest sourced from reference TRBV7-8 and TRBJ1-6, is GAGVSQSPRYKVAKRGQDVALRCDPISGHVSLFWYQQALGQGPEFLTYFQNEAQLDKSGLPSDRFFAERPEGSVSTLKIQRTQQEDSAVYLCASSPNMNSPLHFGNGTRLTVT.

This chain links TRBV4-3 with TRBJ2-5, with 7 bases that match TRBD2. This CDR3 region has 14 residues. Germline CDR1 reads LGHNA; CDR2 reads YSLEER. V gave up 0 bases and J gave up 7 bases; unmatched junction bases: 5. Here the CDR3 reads CASSQEGPGGTQYF. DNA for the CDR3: TGCGCCAGCAGCCAAGAAGGACCGGGGGGGACCCAGTACTTC.